This is a list of T cell receptor beta chains from one sample in a study of CD8+CD57+ T cells in acquired aplastic anemia. TCRdb passed the reads through MiXCR, listing each CDR3 protein once. The sample consists of 200,000 or so distinct CDR3 sequences, 64% of them appearing once. Input material: sorted CD4+, CD8+, or CD8+CD57+ T cells (not recorded which) from PBMCs. The receptors here all came from a human donor with severe aplastic anemia or a healthy control (not recorded which). Both conserved end residues are part of each CDR3. A D gene is named only where the DNA matches it firmly. Only some rows state a clone size, as once, few, many or a class for expanded clones.

cdr3_aa	cdr3_nt	clone_size	j_call	d_call	v_call
CATGGGGFTEAFF	TGTGCCACCGGGGGCGGCGGGTTCACTGAAGCTTTCTTT	-	TRBJ1-1	-	TRBV15
CASSEGLAGLGYEQYF	TGTGCCAGCAGTGAAGGACTAGCGGGACTCGGTTACGAGCAGTACTTC	-	TRBJ2-7	TRBD2	TRBV2
CASSLDASGYNEQFF	TGTGCCAGTAGCTTAGATGCATCGGGGTACAATGAGCAGTTCTTC	many	TRBJ2-1	-	TRBV19
CAWSVGLGSSPLHF	TGTGCCTGGAGTGTGGGGCTCGGGAGTTCACCCCTCCACTTT	once	TRBJ1-6	-	TRBV30
CATSTPGAQETQYF	TGTGCCACCAGCACCCCTGGGGCGCAAGAGACCCAGTACTTC	-	TRBJ2-5	-	TRBV15
CASRGSGGAQHEQFF	TGCGCCAGCAGAGGAAGCGGGGGGGCCCAGCATGAGCAGTTCTTC	-	TRBJ2-1	TRBD2	TRBV10-2
CASSFPGQGIYEQYF	TGTGCCAGCAGCTTTCCGGGACAGGGGATCTACGAGCAGTACTTC	-	TRBJ2-7	TRBD1	TRBV7-9
CASSLAVGTGSNF	-	-	TRBJ2-7	-	TRBV5-1
CASGPYEQYF	TGTGCCAGCGGACCCTACGAGCAGTACTTC	few	TRBJ2-7	-	TRBV2
CASSPGGGGGPDTQYF	TGTGCCAGCAGCCCTGGGGGAGGGGGGGGGCCAGATACGCAGTATTTT	-	TRBJ2-3	-	TRBV9
CASSLLSSKNTGELFF	TGTGCCAGCAGTCTGCTTTCGTCAAAGAACACCGGGGAGCTGTTTTTT	-	TRBJ2-2	-	TRBV2
CSATRRLAGVDTQYF	TGCAGTGCTACCCGCCGACTAGCGGGAGTGGATACGCAGTATTTT	-	TRBJ2-3	TRBD2	TRBV20-1
CSLDRSGANVLTF	TGCAGCTTAGACAGATCTGGGGCCAACGTCCTGACTTTC	-	TRBJ2-6	-	TRBV29-1
CASSVEVQGEAFF	TGTGCCAGCAGCGTAGAAGTTCAGGGAGAAGCTTTCTTT	many	TRBJ1-1	-	TRBV9
CSVAGPISGGELFF	TGCAGCGTCGCGGGACCGATAAGTGGCGGGGAGCTGTTTTTT	-	TRBJ2-2	-	TRBV29-1
CSARDPPGPDTQYF	TGCAGTGCTAGAGACCCTCCAGGCCCAGATACGCAGTATTTT	-	TRBJ2-3	-	TRBV20-1
CASMDWGSPLHF	TGTGCCAGCATGGATTGGGGTTCACCCCTCCACTTT	-	TRBJ1-6	-	TRBV6-1
CATSEQDTNNEQFF	TGTGCCACCAGTGAGCAGGACACTAACAATGAGCAGTTCTTC	-	TRBJ2-1	-	TRBV24-1
CASSELGTGYGYTF	TGTGCCAGCAGTGAACTCGGGACAGGGTACGGCTACACCTTC	-	TRBJ1-2	TRBD1	TRBV2
CASRPDSGNNEQFF	TGTGCCAGCAGACCGGACAGCGGGAACAATGAGCAGTTCTTC	-	TRBJ2-1	-	TRBV7-9
CASRQTSGGSGAFF	TGTGCCAGCAGGCAAACCTCGGGGGGTTCTGGAGCTTTCTTT	-	TRBJ1-1	-	TRBV12-3/TRBV12-4
CASRVDRVENSPLHF	TGTGCCAGCAGGGTTGACAGGGTCGAGAATTCACCCCTCCACTTT	-	TRBJ1-6	TRBD1	TRBV2
CATLQGGRNEQFF	TGTGCCACCCTCCAAGGGGGCCGTAATGAGCAGTTCTTC	-	TRBJ2-1	TRBD1	TRBV27
CATCGSVGGEETQYF	TGTGCCACCTGCGGATCAGTGGGGGGTGAAGAGACCCAGTACTTC	-	TRBJ2-5	-	TRBV15
CSARTGGDTQYF	TGCAGTGCTAGGACAGGGGGAGATACGCAGTATTTT	-	TRBJ2-3	TRBD1	TRBV20-1
CSASEGIGSYEQYF	TGCAGTGCCAGCGAAGGGATTGGCTCCTACGAGCAGTACTTC	-	TRBJ2-7	-	TRBV20-1
CATRGQGGINEKLFF	TGTGCCACCCGCGGACAGGGGGGAATTAATGAAAAACTGTTTTTT	-	TRBJ1-4	TRBD1	TRBV10-3
CAISGTANTEAFF	TGTGCCATCAGCGGGACGGCGAACACTGAAGCTTTCTTT	-	TRBJ1-1	-	TRBV10-3
CASSEPRPIGTDYEQYF	TGCGCCAGCAGTGAGCCGAGGCCCATCGGGACAGACTACGAGCAGTACTTC	-	TRBJ2-7	TRBD1	TRBV10-1
CASSPRKYNEQFF	TGTGCCAGCAGCCCCCGTAAGTACAATGAGCAGTTCTTC	-	TRBJ2-1	-	TRBV9
CAGSEQGGTIEQYF	TGTGCCGGCAGCGAACAGGGTGGGACGATTGAGCAGTACTTC	-	TRBJ2-7	-	TRBV7-8
CASGPGPEKLFF	TGTGCCAGCGGTCCGGGCCCTGAAAAACTGTTTTTT	-	TRBJ1-4	-	TRBV5-5
CASSQQPGLELSTDTQYF	TGTGCCAGCAGCCAACAACCGGGACTAGAGTTAAGCACAGATACGCAGTATTTT	many	TRBJ2-3	TRBD2	TRBV6-2/TRBV6-3
CASNDREGYGSPLHF	TGTGCCAGCAACGACAGGGAGGGTTACGGTTCACCCCTCCACTTT	-	TRBJ1-6	TRBD1	TRBV2
CASSSTGGDQPQHF	TGCGCCAGCAGCAGTACAGGGGGGGACCAGCCCCAGCATTTT	-	TRBJ1-5	TRBD1	TRBV5-1
CSAKWTGLNEQYF	TGCAGTGCTAAGTGGACAGGGTTGAATGAGCAGTACTTC	-	TRBJ2-7	TRBD1	TRBV20-1
CASSGVLAQPQHF	TGTGCCAGCAGTGGGGTTCTCGCTCAGCCCCAGCATTTT	-	TRBJ1-5	-	TRBV28
CASSEATTQGFQPQHF	TGCGCCAGCAGTGAAGCTACCACCCAGGGTTTTCAGCCCCAGCATTTT	many	TRBJ1-5	-	TRBV10-2
CASSRSGALGETQYF	TGTGCCAGCAGCCGCAGCGGGGCCTTGGGGGAGACCCAGTACTTC	-	TRBJ2-5	TRBD2	TRBV7-9
CASRELNTEAFF	TGTGCCAGCCGGGAGTTGAACACTGAAGCTTTCTTT	many	TRBJ1-1	-	TRBV6-2/TRBV6-3
CASSPTGIYEQYF	TGTGCCAGCAGCCCAACTGGGATCTACGAGCAGTACTTC	many	TRBJ2-7	-	TRBV3-1
CASSPQGGSLYF	TGTGCCAGCAGCCCGCAGGGAGGATCCCTGTACTTC	once	TRBJ2-7	-	TRBV11-2
CSVEVGVGANVLTF	TGCAGCGTTGAGGTAGGGGTCGGGGCCAACGTCCTGACTTTC	few	TRBJ2-6	-	TRBV29-1
CASRRTSGHYEQYF	TGTGCCAGCAGACGGACTAGCGGGCACTACGAGCAGTACTTC	-	TRBJ2-7	TRBD2	TRBV12-3/TRBV12-4
CSATSGGPGNEQFF	TGCAGTGCAACTAGCGGGGGGCCGGGGAATGAGCAGTTCTTC	-	TRBJ2-1	TRBD2	TRBV20-1
CASSTWDRGYEQYF	TGTGCCAGCAGCACTTGGGACAGGGGTTACGAGCAGTACTTC	-	TRBJ2-7	TRBD1	TRBV14
CASSAAPGQGDNEQFF	TGTGCCAGCAGCGCAGCACCGGGACAGGGGGATAATGAGCAGTTCTTC	-	TRBJ2-1	TRBD1	TRBV7-3
CSAPHTGDDGYTF	TGCAGTGCTCCTCATACAGGGGATGATGGCTACACCTTC	few	TRBJ1-2	TRBD1	TRBV20-1
CASSLSTSGGAEQYF	TGTGCCAGCAGCCTCTCGACTAGCGGGGGGGCCGAGCAGTACTTC	many	TRBJ2-7	TRBD2	TRBV5-8
CASSSDSGELFF	TGTGCCAGCAGTTCAGACTCCGGGGAGCTGTTTTTT	-	TRBJ2-2	-	TRBV12-3/TRBV12-4
CASSHLGGGTEAFF	TGTGCCAGTAGCCACCTCGGTGGGGGCACTGAAGCTTTCTTT	many	TRBJ1-1	-	TRBV19
CASSPWGDETQYF	TGTGCCAGCAGCCCGTGGGGGGATGAGACCCAGTACTTC	many	TRBJ2-5	-	TRBV12-3/TRBV12-4
CAIRGEDPYNEQFF	TGTGCCATCAGGGGGGAAGATCCCTACAATGAGCAGTTCTTC	many	TRBJ2-1	-	TRBV10-3